Described below is a single TCR beta chain sequence and its context. Its antigen specificity is not known. Base-call qualities are not available, and no considerably larger clone is one nucleotide away. The entry originates in a study of cytomegalovirus exposure and HLA in healthy donors (TCRdb year 2017). At the level of the whole study: According to an earlier analysis of around 600 of the donors, 150 million to 200 million T cells yielded roughly 100 million unique TCR beta sequences and less than 300 Gb of sequence data. Around 300 gigabases of sequencing data and tens of millions of unique TCR sequences were included in an early release covering around 600 HLA-typed donors. Of the roughly 400 genotyped donors, around 81% fell in the genetic ancestry cluster associated with self-reported Caucasian donors. The study aimed to test whether signatures of past pathogen exposure could be identified by cataloging public T cell receptors. The study profiled the T cell repertoires of 500 to 800 subjects by immunosequencing and related them to cytomegalovirus serostatus. A separate validation cohort of 100 to 150 different subjects was used in addition to the 666-subject first cohort. The study combined high-throughput TCR immunosequencing, statistical association of individual TCRs with disease status, and machine learning to predict cytomegalovirus infection status. In a later analysis, previously published TCR beta repertoires from 666 donors were re-analyzed and high-resolution HLA genotyping was added so that TCR occurrence patterns could be studied. Rather than using new phenotypic data, the later analysis identified candidate immune exposures from TCR beta sequences and from how often those sequences occurred across donors. An earlier analysis of fewer than 700 of the donors applied high-throughput TCR beta sequencing to assess whether each TCR beta V gene segment acted as functional or pseudogenic. Donor age, sex, ethnicity and CMV serostatus were compiled together with the repertoire data. A later genetic analysis took genome-wide SNP genotypes for about three fifths of the 666 donors and used that subset as a discovery cohort. All discovery cohort repertoires had been generated on a single sequencing platform. Class I and class II HLA loci were covered by the typing at four-digit resolution. Typing coverage varied by locus: about 620-640 donors for A, B, C, DRB1 and DQB1; roughly 520 for DQA1; around 610 for DPA1; approximately 490 for DPB1. About 5 DR-DQ haplotypes were handled as single units for association and clustering, since linkage in the cohort was strong. Across around 400 genotyped donors of the cohort, an average of roughly 230,000 unique TCR beta nucleotide sequences per donor were sequenced, and approximately 17% of those sequences were non-productive. The full study reports these points: A further reported finding was that TCR beta sequences accurately predicted the HLA-A and HLA-B alleles for most subjects in the first cohort. When HLA alleles, especially DR and DQ, strongly co-occurred, TCR associations were difficult to assign to individual alleles. Presence/absence analyses assumed roughly uniform sequencing depth across donors, an assumption that may not hold. A later analysis associated 16,951 TCR beta sequences with specific HLA alleles at a false discovery rate of 0.05. Approximately 16 rarely observed V segments, including chromosome 9 orphons, were excluded from the earlier analysis of just under 600 of the donors because counts were too low. Compared with equally common non-associated chains, HLA-associated TCR beta chains in a later analysis were more clonally expanded and had lower generation probabilities. A later analysis found that most CMV-associated TCR beta chains appeared HLA-restricted, with HLA associations seemingly driven largely by CMV exposure. A cluster of highly shared sequence variants was judged likely to be a technical artifact of the sequencing pipeline. Across donors, most TCR sequences were observed very rarely, whereas some public TCRs were present in many individuals. For the cohort, immune exposure information was limited to CMV serostatus. In a later analysis, the rate of TCR association differed among HLA loci, with DRB1 alleles having the most associated TCRs and HLA-C alleles having the fewest. An association between a missense DCLRE1C variant and V-gene and J-gene trimming of TCR beta chains was found in a later genetic analysis and replicated in an independent cohort. Because HLA typing was unavailable for some donors at each locus, only the typed subset was used in association tests. The 87-base-pair reads could not distinguish some IMGT-functional V segments, including TRBV6-2 and TRBV6-3, so those segments were excluded. The authors suggested that the approach could potentially be generalized to other disease states and immunological phenotypes. According to a later analysis, parvovirus B19, influenza, CMV and Epstein-Barr virus appeared linked to several top co-occurrence clusters. In the study, some 160 TCR beta chains were listed as associated with cytomegalovirus. Cytomegalovirus status was reported to be diagnosed by the classifier with high specificity and sensitivity in both the original and validation cohorts. Correlated functional status among segregating V segments might reflect linkage disequilibrium, but an unknown experimental factor could not be ruled out. The cohort was sequenced for TCR beta chains only, and without alpha or paired-chain data the features that could be detected were limited. Broadly in line with IMGT annotations, most TCR beta V segments showed up in productive rearrangements about 87% or about 30% of the time in an earlier analysis of under 700 of the donors. A few of the identified cytomegalovirus-associated TCR beta chains were confirmed in vitro to be specific for cytomegalovirus antigens. According to a later genetic analysis, donors in an Asian-associated ancestry cluster had fewer N-insertions in productive TCRs than the roughly 700-donor mean.

Relative to germline, V is missing 4 bases and J is missing 4 bases, with 5 bases of the junction outside any gene match. Taken from the germline V gene, the CDR1 and CDR2 loops are SGHRS and YFSETQ. The CDR3 measures 15 amino acids from cysteine to phenylalanine. Only the CDR3 DNA stays, 45 bases, in frame from base 1. The cohort was made up of 666 healthy bone marrow donors. At the time of sampling, all cohort members were nominally healthy, though unrecorded immune exposures were likely present. The donor was CMV seronegative and belonged to the group of around 400 seronegative cohort members. Every donor gave a peripheral blood sample, and the peripheral blood mononuclear cells from that sample were used for TCR beta sequencing. Genomic DNA was extracted from the blood cell samples with the Qiagen DNeasy Blood Extraction Kit. The library was produced with the immunoSEQ multiplex PCR assay. For the multiplex PCR, a mixture combining 60 forward primers for TCR Vbeta segments and 13 reverse primers for TCR Jbeta segments was used. The CDR3 region of rearranged TCR beta genes was amplified from genomic DNA by a multiplex PCR assay. On the Illumina HiSeq System, the amplified TCR beta libraries were sequenced as 87-base-pair reads. The paper's processing steps were these. A later analysis counted about 76 million unique TCR beta chains across the 666 repertoires, and roughly 11 million of these chains were shared by at least two donors. A nearest-neighbor algorithm error-corrected the raw reads and collapsed the reads into unique sequences, merging closely related sequences to remove PCR and sequencing errors. Alignment of CDR3 sequences to IMGT reference sequences was used to assign V, D and J gene segments. For a sequence to be retained, at least a six-nucleotide match to both a V gene segment and a J gene segment was required. A rearrangement counted as productive if the CDR3 had no stop codons and remained in frame with V and J, and every other rearrangement counted as non-productive. Following IMGT convention, CDR3 was defined as the stretch from the second conserved V-encoded cysteine to the conserved J-encoded phenylalanine. Sequences without an unambiguous match to a single V gene segment were excluded from the earlier analysis of 450 to 750 of the donors. An earlier analysis of over 450 of the donors classified V segments as functional when productive rearrangements were above 56.7% and as segregating when the standard deviation between donors was above 5%. To diagnose cytomegalovirus status from the catalog of TCR beta chain sequences, a statistical classification framework was built. In a later analysis, V and J genes were assigned by comparing TCR nucleotide sequences against IMGT/GENE-DB human TR gene sequences. In a later analysis, CDR3 sequences and most-parsimonious VDJ recombination scenarios were assigned using the TCRdist pipeline. A later analysis defined each TCR beta chain by its CDR3 amino acid sequence plus V-gene family, and excluded reads lacking a unique V-gene family. A later analysis removed 592 highly shared, low-generation-probability nucleotide sequences to deal with suspected cross-contamination and a sequencing artifact. In a later analysis, a clonal expansion index was calculated for each public chain from normalized within-repertoire ranks of inferred template counts. Generation probabilities in a later analysis came from a VDJ recombination model fitted to out-of-frame rearrangements, and those results were checked against IGoR. In a later analysis, TCR-TCR, TCR-HLA and TCR-CMV co-occurrence was scored with hypergeometric tests, and a repertoire-size bias correction was applied to TCR pairs. To estimate false discovery rates, a later analysis permuted the HLA or CMV assignments 20 times. In a later analysis, co-occurring TCRs were grouped using DBSCAN, and TCRdist sequence similarity was added for clustering within HLA-allele-positive subsets. For co-occurrence clustering, repertoires with fewer than 30,000 or more than 120,000 public chains were excluded, along with roughly 5 repertoires with anomalous nucleotide sharing. Entries here come from immuneACCESS through TCRdb and include only in-frame sequences with V and J called. Some clones fail to appear in such tables; in the studies checked, an unresolved V gene covers under half of the shortfall, and the cause of the remainder is unknown. Clone size and V and J calls were adopted from that table, with D and trimming inferred from the DNA. For this sample the table gives 80,000 or so clones, of which over 60% were detected only once. The ten most abundant clones make up around 4.8% of the sample.

Rearrangement joined TRBV5-1 to TRBJ2-2, with 9 central nucleotides matching TRBD1. Sequenced material: PBMCs. The sequence derives from a man in his forties in good health and CMV-seronegative. The DNA is TGCGCCAGCAGCGGAACAGGGGGCGTCACCGGGGAGCTGTTTTTT. It translates to CASSGTGGVTGELFF.